This TCR beta chain came from a study of T cell responses to AZD1222 COVID-19 vaccine. For the study at large: Pooled samples include second doses given at about 4 or 12 weeks.

Regarding the study as a whole: Repertoires were obtained only post-peak T cell response. Females made up more of the donors, who were largely white British, and clonal diversity may have come out too low.

With regard to this clone: The antigen is not known.

TCRdb keeps only in-frame clones here, not all; method: immunoSEQ multiplex PCR. The repertoire holds about 120,000 clones, with 92% as singletons. The material was peripheral blood, obtained on day 0 of AZD1222 vaccination. The source is an adult in good health.

CDR3: CASLVMVGNTEAFF. CDR3 nucleotide sequence: TGTGCCAGCTTAGTGATGGTCGGGAACACTGAAGCTTTCTTT. The chain links TRBV6-5 to TRBJ1-1; the D is unclear. This CDR3 is 14 amino acids long. CDR1 and CDR2 from the germline V gene are MNHEY and SVGAGI. V was pared by 8 bases and J by 1 base, with 14 bases between.